This TCR beta chain was sequenced for a study of control samples from healthy donors and cancer patients. Assay: immunoSEQ multiplex PCR; the TCRdb copy retains only in-frame clones and omits some. The sample includes over 150,000 clones, approximately 96% of them seen just once. Germline V gene sequence: CDR1 SGHRS, CDR2 YFSETQ. CDR3 size: 14 residues. Trimming removed 4 bases at V and 5 bases at J, with 16 bases between. The J gene is TRBJ2-7, the V gene TRBV5-1; D is undetermined. The source material was blood. The clonotype comes from a man aged 40-49 years in good health. The DNA for the CDR3 is TGCGCCAGCAGCCTACCCGGGCCTATGAACGAGCAGTACTTC. Its translation is CASSLPGPMNEQYF.